Presented here are 32 T cell receptor beta chains from one specimen sequenced in a study of tumor-infiltrating lymphocytes in primary liver carcinoma. It was from roughly 20-30 mg of unsorted bulk tissue that RNA and DNA were co-extracted. TCR beta cDNA was made from 450 to 500 ng total RNA with a constant-region primer. Libraries of TCR beta came from three nested multiplex PCR rounds with slightly modified ARM-PCR. The first two PCR rounds used TRBV1-TRBV30 primers with a Cbeta primer, roughly 10 cycles each. TCRdb processed the multiplex PCR reads anew with MiXCR; each CDR3 protein has one entry. The sample has just over 30,000 distinct CDR3 sequences; around 70% are singletons. Specimen: liver tumor tissue from sampling region 3. Subset described: tumor region T3, left-lateral pole. The receptors originated from a woman in her thirties with primary liver carcinoma and hepatitis B virus infection.

Concerning this clonotype: Relative to the germline gene, one junction end is altered; a read error may explain this. The V gene is TRBV28, the J gene TRBJ2-7; 8 positions match TRBD2. The CDR3 is 15 amino acids. Germline-derived CDR1 and CDR2 are MDHEN and SYDVKM. CDR3 in amino acids: CASSFRAGGVYEQYF. The CDR3 DNA follows: TGTGCTAGCAGTTTCCGGGCGGGGGGCGTGTACGAGCAGTATTTC.

Only a few counts were recorded for this clonotype. Germline is not matched at one junction end, which may reflect a read error. This rearrangement joins TRBV29-1 to TRBJ2-5; D may be TRBD1 (5 bases). Germline V gene sequence: CDR1 SQVTM, CDR2 ANQGSEA. The CDR3 covers 14 residues. CDR3 sequence (DNA): TGCAGCGTTGGTACTACAGGTTCCCAAGAGACCCGGTACTTC. The encoded protein is CSVGTTGSQETRYF.

Remarks on this clonotype: It is likely a read error, because the conserved phenylalanine at the end of the CDR3 is missing. The chain links TRBV11-1 to TRBJ1-2; no reliable D call. Germline V CDR1 and CDR2: SGHAT, FQDESV (reference sequence). CDR3 length: 14 amino acids. The CDR3 is CVSSFLASLGGYTL. As DNA, the CDR3 is TGTGTCAGCAGCTTTTTAGCGTCCTTGGGAGGCTACACCTTA.

This clonotype counts as medium-sized. This chain joins TRBV6-5 and TRBJ1-2, with a weak D call TRBD1 (6 bases). V was shortened by 5 bases and J by 3 bases, with 10 bases between the two germline ends. The CDR3 has 13 residues. The germline gives CDR1 MNHEY, CDR2 SVGAGI. The CDR3 DNA reads TGTGCCAGCAGTCCCAGGACAGACTATGGCTACACCTTC. Translation gives CASSPRTDYGYTF.

This chain links TRBV7-9 with TRBJ2-1, with 7 positions matching TRBD2. The J segment lost 13 bases and the V segment lost 1 base, leaving 19 bases of the junction unmatched. This CDR3 has 17 amino acids. From germline, CDR1 is SEHNR and CDR2 FQNEAQ (reference sequence). The DNA for the CDR3 is TGTGCCAGCAGCTTAGTTTTTTGCGGGAGCTCCTACATTGTTCAGTTCTTC. Its protein product is CASSLVFCGSSYIVQFF.

This clonotype showed up just once. One end of the junction is discordant with germline, which a read error may explain. The chain carries TRBV5-1 and TRBJ2-5; D not resolved. The CDR3 extends over 14 amino acids. The V gene's germline CDR1 is SGHRS and CDR2 YFSETQ. In DNA, the CDR3 is TGCGCCAGCAACTTTCAGAGAACCCAAGAGACCCACTACTTC. Its protein product is CASNFQRTQETHYF.

At least ten counts were recorded for this clonotype. This rearrangement joins TRBV11-2 to TRBJ2-7, with 9 bases aligning to TRBD1. The CDR3 has 15 residues. Germline CDR1 is SGHAT and CDR2 is FQNNGV. V lost 4 bases to trimming and J lost 7 bases; unmatched junction nucleotides: 11. CDR3 sequence (DNA): TGTGCCAGCAGCTGCACCTCACAGGGGGCCGGGGAGCAGTACTTC. It specifies CASSCTSQGAGEQYF.

This clonotype was recorded only once. The chain couples TRBV29-1 to TRBJ2-5, with TRBD1 as a possible D gene (5 bases). Germline CDR1 SQVTM, CDR2 ANQGSEA. CDR3 size: 14 residues. The V gene lost 4 bases and the J gene lost 1 base, with 13 bases spanning the gap. CDR3 region: CSVGTTGLQETQYF. CDR3 nucleotide sequence: TGCAGCGTTGGCACTACAGGTCTCCAAGAGACCCAGTACTTC.

As concerns this clonotype: A much larger clone is a single base away; this may be a read error. The chain has TRBV6-1 and TRBJ2-2; tentatively, D is TRBD1 (6 bases). Germline V gene sequence: CDR1 MNHNS, CDR2 SASEGT. The CDR3 length is 15 residues. CDR3 sequence: CASSRTERNTGEQFF. DNA for the CDR3: TGTGCCAGCAGTAGGACAGAAAGGAACACCGGGGAGCAGTTTTTT.

On this clonotype: A read error may explain this, as a much larger clone is one base away. The gene calls are TRBV6-6 and TRBJ2-1; TRBD1 might be the D (5 bases). The ends were cut back, 4 bases at V and 9 bases at J, with 22 bases in the middle. The CDR3 runs 16 residues. Germline V CDR1 and CDR2: MNHNY, SVGAGI (reference sequence). CDR3 residues: CASSSHRTRLGSEQFF. CDR3 nucleotides: TGTGCCAGCAGTTCCCATAGGACACGGCTGGGCTCTGAGCAGTTCTTC.

The sample holds a few counts of this clonotype. The chain is built from TRBV4-3 and TRBJ2-7; D remains unclear. Per germline, CDR1 LGHNA and CDR2 YSLEER. This CDR3 has 14 residues. In nucleotides, the CDR3 is TGCGTCAGTAGCCACACTGTCCTTTCCAACGAGCAGTACTTC. This codes for CVSSHTVLSNEQYF.

Of note for this clonotype: As the CDR3 is not closed by the conserved phenylalanine or tryptophan, this likely results from a read error. J is TRBJ2-2 and V is TRBV11-2; the D gene is possibly TRBD2 (6 bases). CDR1 and CDR2 from the germline V gene are SGHAT and FQNNGV. CDR3 length: 14 residues. As DNA, the CDR3 is TGTGCCTGCAGCAAAGGCCGGGAGTCCGGGGAGCTGTTTTAT. It is translated as CACSKGRESGELFY.

This clonotype was counted a single time. The conserved final phenylalanine or tryptophan is absent from the CDR3, which likely points to a read error. The chain combines TRBV11-2 with TRBJ2-7; 9 nucleotides match TRBD2. The CDR3 has 16 residues. The germline CDR1 and CDR2 sequences are SGHAT and FQNNGV. The CDR3 DNA reads as TGTGCCAGCAACTTAGTGATGGGACTAGCTGGGGAAGAGCAGTACCTC. Translation: CASNLVMGLAGEEQYL.

With respect to this clonotype: This CDR3 is missing its conserved last phenylalanine or tryptophan, likely due to a read error. This chain joins TRBV11-1 and TRBJ2-7; D gene uncertain. Germline V gene data show CDR1 as SGHAT and CDR2 as FQDESV (reference sequence). The length of the CDR3 is 12 residues. The CDR3 is CASSFIGYEQYL. The CDR3, as DNA: TGTGCCAGCAGCTTCATAGGTTACGAACAGTACTTA.

The rearrangement uses TRBV11-2 and TRBJ1-3; D remains unclear. Germline values: CDR1 SGHAT, CDR2 FQNNGV. V was clipped by 4 bases and J by 9 bases, with 19 bases between them. This CDR3 region has 15 residues. The CDR3 loop reads CASSSDPRPQSTIYF. In DNA, the CDR3 is TGTGCCAGCAGCTCAGATCCCAGACCGCAAAGCACCATATATTTT.

About this clonotype: The CDR3 does not close with the conserved phenylalanine or tryptophan, likely indicating a read error. The limits of the CDR3 on the DNA are not certain, so only TCRdb's listed CDR3 is given. The rearrangement uses TRBV11-2 and TRBJ2-5; TRBD1, the table's D call, lacks a check against the DNA. The germline gives CDR1 SGHAT, CDR2 FQNNGV. From its first to its last residue, the CDR3 has 16 amino acids. This CDR3 is CASSTRTEGAKETQYL.

The count of this clonotype is one. This sequence joins TRBV5-4 and TRBJ2-2; D uncertain. V lost 6 bases to trimming and J lost 9 bases, with 18 bases between them. This CDR3 has 14 amino acids. Germline V gene data show CDR1 as SGHNT and CDR2 as YYREEE (reference sequence). CDR3 bases: TGTGCCAGCAATACCGTCGACACTCATAGGGAGCTGTTTTTT. It translates to CASNTVDTHRELFF.

About this clonotype itself: This likely comes from a read error, as the CDR3 has no conserved phenylalanine or tryptophan at its end. This sequence joins TRBV11-2 and TRBJ2-5, with 7 bases fitting TRBD2. The CDR3 runs to 14 residues. Germline loops: CDR1 SGHAT, CDR2 FQNNGV. The CDR3 protein is CVSSSRGLVGTQYS. The CDR3 nucleotides are TGTGTCAGCAGCTCTCGTGGACTAGTGGGGACCCAGTACTCC.

Ten or more counts support this clonotype. One end of the junction is discordant with germline, which a read error may explain. The J gene is TRBJ2-3, the V gene TRBV11-2; the match to TRBD1 covers 9 bases. The germline V gene has CDR1 SGHAT and CDR2 FQNNGV. The CDR3 has 16 amino acids. The chain's CDR3 is CASSSTRLQGADTHYF. The CDR3, as DNA: TGTGCCAGCAGCTCAACCCGGTTACAGGGGGCAGATACGCACTATTTT.

This clonotype showed up many times. This chain links TRBV11-2 with TRBJ2-1; TRBD2 matches 10 bases. After removal of 1 base from V and 6 bases from J, the junction contained 3 bases not matched to a gene. Germline assignment: CDR1 SGHAT and CDR2 FQNNGV. The CDR3 sequence is 15 residues long. For the CDR3, the DNA is TGTGCCAGCAGCTTAGTGTCTAGCGGGAGCAATGAGCAGTTCTTC. Protein: CASSLVSSGSNEQFF.

The chain joins TRBV7-8 to TRBJ2-1; D is possibly TRBD2 (6 bases). Germline CDR1 and CDR2: SGHVS and FQNEAQ. The ends were cut back, 6 bases at V and 6 bases at J, with 21 bases in the middle. The CDR3 is 16 amino acids. The CDR3 bases are TGTGCCAGCAGTCCCGGGAGACTATCCTTTTGCAATGAGCAGTTCTTC. Encoded protein: CASSPGRLSFCNEQFF.

Points on this clonotype: The junction and the germline gene differ at one end; a read error may be behind it. The rearrangement links TRBV11-1 to TRBJ2-5; tentative D call: TRBD2 (5 bases). This CDR3 has 19 residues. The germline gives CDR1 SGHAT, CDR2 FQDESV (reference sequence). CDR3 DNA sequence: TGTGCCAGCAGCACGCCCCCGGAGGTCAGGAAGGACTTCCAAGAGACCCAGCACTTC. Its translation is CASSTPPEVRKDFQETQHF.

A remark on this clonotype: Mismatch with germline at one junction end may stem from a read error. The chain combines TRBV7-8 with TRBJ1-4, with D hard to call. The CDR3 loop spans 15 amino acids. Germline values: CDR1 SGHVS, CDR2 FQNEAQ. The DNA of the CDR3 is TGTGACAGCAGCTTAGGACCGGGTAACGTTGAGAAACTGTTTTTT. It codes for CDSSLGPGNVEKLFF. Variable domain in full (rest from reference TRBV7-8 and TRBJ1-4): GAGVSQSPRYKVAKRGQDVALRCDPISGHVSLFWYQQALGQGPEFLTYFQNEAQLDKSGLPSDRFFAERPEGSVSTLKIQRTQQEDSAVYLCDSSLGPGNVEKLFFGSGTQLSVL.

Regarding this clonotype: Its ends do not fully match the called genes, so a read error is possible. The chain employs TRBV6-5 and TRBJ1-1; no clear D. Germline loops: CDR1 MNHEY, CDR2 SVGAGI. CDR3 length equals 16 residues. Here the CDR3 reads CDSSYGSSGRGTEAFF. CDR3 in DNA: TGTGACAGCAGTTACGGGAGCAGTGGAAGAGGAACTGAAGCTTTCTTT.

A word on this clonotype: In this CDR3 the conserved last residue, phenylalanine or tryptophan, is missing, so a read error is likely. The chain carries TRBV4-3 and TRBJ2-7; TRBD2 matches 7 bases. CDR1 LGHNA and CDR2 YSLEER come from the germline V gene. The CDR3 extends over 18 amino acids. The CDR3 DNA follows: TGCGCTAGCAGCCAAGCTGTGACGGGGGGTCACATTAGTTACGAGCAGTACTTA. This encodes CASSQAVTGGHISYEQYL.

Regarding this clonotype: Mismatch with germline at one junction end may stem from a read error. The rearrangement joins TRBV6-1 to TRBJ2-2, with D perhaps TRBD1 or TRBD2 (5 bases each). Germline V gives CDR1 MNHNS, CDR2 SASEGT. The CDR3 covers 19 residues. CDR3 in DNA: TGTGCCAGCAGTGAAACCCTTCCCGGGGACGCCGCGAGCACCGGGAAGCTGTTTTTT. It yields the protein CASSETLPGDAASTGKLFF.

As concerns this clonotype: Sequence at one end of the junction differs from germline and may be a read error. V gene TRBV29-1 combines with J gene TRBJ1-1; unclear D gene. The CDR3 is 13 amino acids. Germline lookup yields CDR1 SQVTM and CDR2 ANQGSEA. CDR3 in amino acids: CSVNRGLNIEAFF. CDR3 nucleotide sequence: TGCAGCGTTAATCGCGGTCTGAACATTGAAGCTTTCTTT.

The J gene is TRBJ2-1, the V gene TRBV28; D is possibly TRBD2 (5 bases). This CDR3 has 12 amino acids. Germline CDR1 reads MDHEN; CDR2 reads SYDVKM. V was pared by 5 bases and J by 14 bases, with 16 bases between. CDR3 in amino acids: CASSTDTMEEFF. The CDR3 DNA reads as TGTGCCAGCAGTACCGATACTATGGAGGAGTTCTTC.

With respect to this clonotype: The conserved phenylalanine or tryptophan is not found at the CDR3 terminus, so this likely reflects a read error. The chain has TRBV11-2 and TRBJ1-5; 8 nucleotides align to TRBD1. CDR1 is SGHAT and CDR2 is FQNNGV in the germline V gene. The CDR3 runs to 14 residues. The V segment lost 1 base and the J segment 6 bases; nucleotides outside the gene matches: 2. The CDR3 DNA is TGTGCCAGCAGCTTAGGGACAGGGTTTCAGCCCCAGCATTAT. Translated, it gives CASSLGTGFQPQHY.

This clonotype was counted only a few times. A much larger clonotype is one base distant, so this may be a read error. The CDR3 spells CASSLRGTSANVQFF. In DNA form, the CDR3 reads TGTGCCAGCAGCTTAAGGGGGACTTCCGCCAATGTGCAGTTCTTC. The rearrangement links TRBV11-2 to TRBJ2-1; D could derive from TRBD1 or TRBD2 (6 bases each). Germline loops: CDR1 SGHAT, CDR2 FQNNGV. The CDR3 consists of 15 residues.

On this clonotype: This sequence may be a read error, since a much larger clone differs from it by one base. CDR3 protein: CVSSLAQNRGQFF. CDR3 bases: TGTGTCAGCAGTTTAGCCCAGAACAGGGGGCAGTTCTTC. V usage is TRBV12-3 or TRBV12-4 and J usage is TRBJ2-1; TRBD1 agrees at 7 bases. The CDR3 is made up of 13 amino acids.

As regards this clonotype: Compared with germline, one end of the junction differs, possibly owing to a read error. J is TRBJ2-2 and V is TRBV5-1; TRBD2 is a possible D gene (6 bases). The CDR3 consists of 15 residues. Germline V gives CDR1 SGHRS, CDR2 YFSETQ. The DNA of the CDR3 is TGCGCCATCAGCTTGGCTGCGGGGAACACCGGGGAGCCGTTTTTT. It yields the protein CAISLAAGNTGEPFF.